Shown below are 24 T cell receptor beta chains from a single sample sequenced in a study of beta chain features in type 1 diabetes. The study, taken as a whole, reports: Among patients with Type 1 diabetes, TCRB CDR3s were moderately but significantly shorter in every one of the four CD4+ subsets.

Expressed TCRB transcripts got sequenced, as all isolated RNA was reverse transcribed. The data were produced by immunoSEQ multiplex PCR, yet TCRdb's version contains in-frame clones alone and is incomplete. The sample has about 340,000 clones; about 14% are singletons. Their target antigens are unknown. The material sequenced was naive CD4+ T cells from blood. All receptors derive from a woman younger than 35 with type 1 diabetes.

The CDR3 is CASSGNRGRSGELFF. The CDR3 DNA follows: TGTGCCAGTTCAGGGAATAGGGGTAGAAGCGGGGAGCTGTTTTTT. This rearrangement joins TRBV19 to TRBJ2-2; a weak D match, TRBD1 (5 bases). The CDR3 loop spans 15 amino acids. Germline CDR1 LNHDA, CDR2 SQIVND (reference sequence). With 8 bases removed from V and 7 bases from J, the gap between germline ends came to 20 bases.

This clone has just a few counts. This rearrangement joins TRBV7-9 to TRBJ2-3; 12 bases are shared with TRBD2. The CDR3 has 16 residues. V shed 6 bases, J shed 1 base, and the junction held 5 bases outside the gene matches. Germline V gene sequence: CDR1 SEHNR, CDR2 FQNEAQ (reference sequence). The CDR3 DNA reads as TGTGCCAGCAGGCCTGGGACTAGCGGGCGCACAGATACGCAGTATTTT. Protein sequence: CASRPGTSGRTDTQYF.

The chain has TRBV27 and TRBJ1-5; TRBD1 is a possible D gene (5 bases). The CDR3 is 13 amino acids. Between the trimmed V and J ends, which lost 7 bases and 5 bases, there was a span of 12 bases. CDR1 MNHEY and CDR2 SMNVEV come from the germline V gene (reference sequence). The CDR3 bases are TGTGCCAGCAAAGGTTGGGGGGATCAGCCCCAGCATTTT. Translation gives CASKGWGDQPQHF.

The table lists this clone with a count of one. The chain uses TRBV9 and TRBJ2-3, with 13 bases lining up with TRBD2. V lost 4 bases to trimming and J lost 0 bases; unmatched junction nucleotides: 11. The CDR3 is made up of 19 amino acids. CDR1 and CDR2 (germline): SGDLS, YYNGEE. CDR3 sequence: CASSPRTSGRWTSTDTQYF. The CDR3 DNA reads TGTGCCAGCAGCCCCCGGACTAGCGGGAGATGGACTAGCACAGATACGCAGTATTTT.

This clone was detected once. The V and J genes are TRBV27 and TRBJ1-5, with D possibly being TRBD1 (6 bases). The CDR3 consists of 16 residues. Trimming cost V 3 bases and J 0 bases, with 12 bases left between them. Germline V CDR1 and CDR2: MNHEY, SMNVEV (reference sequence). The CDR3 DNA reads as TGTGCCAGCAGTTTTACCCGGGACACTAGCAATCAGCCCCAGCATTTT. Translating gives CASSFTRDTSNQPQHF.

This clone has only a few counts. The CDR3 nucleotides are TGTGCCAGCAGCTTGTATGAGACAGGGGGAAGATATGGCTACACCTTC. Protein: CASSLYETGGRYGYTF. The chain has TRBV5-8 and TRBJ1-2; 9 bases align to TRBD1. The CDR3 loop spans 16 amino acids. Germline CDR1 and CDR2: SGHTS and YDEGEE. Germline trimming cut 1 base from V and 5 bases from J; bases unmatched to any gene: 9.

This clone was detected only a few times. CDR3 coding DNA: TGTGCCAGTGCTGACAGGGGCTATGGCTACACCTTC. It translates to CASADRGYGYTF. The rearrangement links TRBV19 to TRBJ1-2; TRBD1 aligns across 8 bases. This CDR3 contains 12 residues. V lost 8 bases and J lost 4; bases outside the gene matches: 3. Per the germline V gene, CDR1 is LNHDA and CDR2 is SQIVND (reference sequence).

This clone was seen only a few times. J is TRBJ1-2 and V is TRBV7-2; 11 bases match TRBD1. J gave up 4 bases and V 8 bases, and 6 bases lay outside the gene matches. Germline lookup yields CDR1 SGHTA and CDR2 FQGNSA. The CDR3 has 14 amino acids. The CDR3 sequence: CASARTGGGYGYTF. The CDR3 DNA sequence: TGTGCCAGCGCAAGGACAGGGGGCGGCTATGGCTACACCTTC.

This clone showed up just a few times. This sample includes further DNA sequences coding for the same CDR3. The chain couples TRBV30 to TRBJ1-5; TRBD1 matches at 7 bases. V was pared by 2 bases and J by 4 bases, with 5 bases of the junction left unmatched. The germline V gene has CDR1 GTSNPN and CDR2 SVGIG (reference sequence). The CDR3 totals 14 residues. CDR3 in DNA: TGTGCCTGGAGTAGGACAGGAGGTAATCAGCCCCAGCATTTT. Translation gives CAWSRTGGNQPQHF.

The rearrangement links TRBV7-6 to TRBJ1-2; possible D gene TRBD1, 6 bases. Germline V CDR1 and CDR2: SGHVS, FNYEAQ. Trimming left V 0 bases short and J 6 bases short, with 14 bases between. The CDR3 is 15 amino acids. The CDR3 nucleotides are TGTGCCAGCAGCTTAGCCGGGGGGGCAGGGAATGGCTACACCTTC. It translates to CASSLAGGAGNGYTF.

Only a few counts were recorded for this clone. The V call is TRBV12-5, the J call TRBJ2-3; 10 positions match TRBD2. The CDR3 totals 13 residues. V dropped 6 bases and J dropped 8; count of bases not matched to a gene: 5. Germline values: CDR1 LGHNT, CDR2 FRNRAP. CDR3 protein: CASGLAGVATQYF. Here the CDR3 DNA reads TGTGCTAGTGGCCTAGCGGGAGTAGCTACGCAGTATTTT.

This clone has only a few counts. This chain connects TRBV5-4 to TRBJ2-1, with 11 bases identical to TRBD2. Per germline, CDR1 SGHNT and CDR2 YYREEE (reference sequence). This CDR3 contains 16 residues. V lost 2 bases to trimming and J lost 6 bases; unmatched junction nucleotides: 7. The CDR3, as DNA: TGTGCCAGCAGCTTATTGACGACTAGCGGGACCAATGAGCAGTTCTTC. Amino acid sequence: CASSLLTTSGTNEQFF.

The chain combines TRBV13 with TRBJ2-3; the match to TRBD2 covers 13 bases. Trimming took 1 base from V and 0 from J; bases not matched to a gene: 7. This CDR3 region has 19 residues. Germline values: CDR1 PRHDT, CDR2 FYEKMQ (reference sequence). CDR3 bases: TGTGCCAGCAGCTTAGTGACTAGCGGGAGGATTGTGAGCACAGATACGCAGTATTTT. Protein sequence: CASSLVTSGRIVSTDTQYF.

The table lists this clone with a few counts. The V and J genes are TRBV7-8 and TRBJ2-5; no firm D call. Per the germline V gene, CDR1 is SGHVS and CDR2 is FQNEAQ. This CDR3 has 14 amino acids. Trimming removed 1 base from V and 1 base from J, with 7 bases in between. CDR3 in DNA: TGTGCCAGCAGCTTAGATCGAGGCCAAGAGACCCAGTACTTC. It codes for CASSLDRGQETQYF.

The chain combines TRBV7-9 with TRBJ2-5; tentatively, D is TRBD2 (5 bases). With 10 bases removed from V and 5 bases from J, the gap between germline ends came to 23 bases. The V gene's germline CDR1 is SEHNR and CDR2 FQNEAQ (reference sequence). This CDR3 is 15 amino acids long. CDR3 coding DNA: TGTGCCAACGCCGGAGGCCGATCCGGTGGGGAGACCCAGTACTTC. Translated: CANAGGRSGGETQYF.

This sequence joins TRBV4-2 and TRBJ2-2; D may be TRBD1 (6 bases). V lost 3 bases and J lost 2, with 19 bases in between. Looked up from germline, CDR1 is LGHNA and CDR2 is YNFKEQ. The CDR3 loop spans 18 amino acids. This chain's CDR3 is CASSHSYRAPSNTGELFF. The CDR3 nucleotides are TGTGCCAGCAGCCATTCCTACAGGGCCCCCTCTAACACCGGGGAGCTGTTTTTT.

The chain has TRBV11-2 and TRBJ2-7; D is possibly TRBD1 (5 bases). V was pared by 1 base and J by 4 bases, with 14 bases between. Germline V CDR1 and CDR2: SGHAT, FQNNGV. This CDR3 is built from 15 residues. The CDR3 DNA reads as TGTGCCAGCAGCTTAGGCTCTGTGGGGCGTTACGAGCAGTACGTC. The encoded protein is CASSLGSVGRYEQYV.

This chain joins TRBV7-9 and TRBJ2-3, with D possibly matching TRBD2 (6 bases). Deletions cut 5 bases from V and 5 bases from J, with 17 bases between. This CDR3 region has 15 residues. Germline CDR1 SEHNR, CDR2 FQNEAQ (reference sequence). CDR3 sequence (DNA): TGTGCCAGCAGCCGGAGACTAGGGCTAGGAGATACGCAGTATTTT. Its protein product is CASSRRLGLGDTQYF.

This clone was found a few times. The chain has TRBV6-6 and TRBJ1-5, with D possibly matching TRBD1 (5 bases). V lost 10 bases to trimming and J lost 7 bases, with 14 bases between them. CDR3 length equals 12 residues. The germline V gene encodes CDR1 MNHNY and CDR2 SVGAGI (reference sequence). CDR3 coding DNA: TGTGCCACCTCGGTAGGGGAACAGCCCCAGCATTTT. It is translated as CATSVGEQPQHF.

There are a few counts of this clone. J is TRBJ2-1 and V is TRBV4-1, with D uncertain. Deletions cut 2 bases from V and 9 bases from J, with 11 bases between. Per germline, CDR1 MGHRA and CDR2 YSYEKL. The CDR3 spans 13 residues. The CDR3 DNA sequence: TGCGCCAGCAGCCAAAGTGGCATCAGTGAGCAGTTCTTC. Translation: CASSQSGISEQFF.

The chain recombines TRBV7-9 with TRBJ2-1; the match to TRBD2 covers 12 bases. Germline CDR1 reads SEHNR; CDR2 reads FQNEAQ (reference sequence). V trimming: 6 bases; J trimming: 1 base; junction bases outside the gene matches: 13. The CDR3 covers 19 residues. CDR3 protein: CASRPGLAGMDGSYNEQFF. Here the CDR3 DNA reads TGTGCCAGCAGGCCCGGACTAGCGGGGATGGATGGGTCCTACAATGAGCAGTTCTTC.

This clone occurred a few times. The rearrangement uses TRBV7-2 and TRBJ2-3; 7 bases align to TRBD2. Germline CDR1 and CDR2: SGHTA and FQGNSA. CDR3 length: 16 amino acids. The V segment lost 1 base and the J segment 5 bases; nucleotides outside the gene matches: 9. CDR3 residues: CASSLVGGRRRDTQYF. DNA for the CDR3: TGTGCCAGCAGCTTAGTGGGGGGGAGGCGGCGAGATACGCAGTATTTT.

This rearrangement joins TRBV11-2 to TRBJ2-5; no clear D gene. V lost 3 bases and J 3 bases, leaving 5 bases between the germline ends. The CDR3 spans 12 residues. Germline loops: CDR1 SGHAT, CDR2 FQNNGV. The CDR3 is CASSFEEETQYF. The CDR3 DNA follows: TGTGCCAGCAGCTTCGAGGAAGAGACCCAGTACTTC.

This clone has a handful of counts. The chain couples TRBV15 to TRBJ2-1; D gene unclear. This CDR3 comprises 16 residues. The V end lost 0 bases, the J end lost 8 bases, and 17 bases lay between the germline ends. The germline V gene has CDR1 LNHNV and CDR2 YYDKDF (reference sequence). Here the CDR3 reads CATSRDLGLSVDEQFF. Written as DNA, the CDR3 is TGTGCCACCAGCAGAGATCTGGGCCTCTCGGTGGATGAGCAGTTCTTC.